These 32 T cell receptor beta chains were all obtained from the same sample, sequenced in a study of shared T cell receptors in the human thymus. The protocol was immunoSEQ multiplex PCR, while the TCRdb copy is restricted to in-frame clones and leaves out a portion. This repertoire shows 550,000 to 800,000 clones, roughly 88% found once; its top ten account for roughly 0.01%. These data were also filed under a second study, of human thymus T cells.

The material sequenced was thymocytes. Receptor source: a girl in the first two years of life with a congenital heart defect.

This chain joins TRBV6-7 and TRBJ1-1; 7 bases agree with TRBD1. TRBV6-7 is an open reading frame, and its role is uncertain. V was pared by 2 bases and J by 0 bases, with 15 bases of the junction left unmatched. The CDR3 loop spans 19 amino acids. The CDR3 nucleotides are TGTGCCAGCAGTTACCGCAATGGACAGGCCAGTTTTATGAACACTGAAGCTTTCTTT. It codes for CASSYRNGQASFMNTEAFF.

Of note for this clone: The sample has other DNA sequences that encode this CDR3 too. This chain connects TRBV28 to TRBJ1-1, with no clear D. Germline V gene lookup returns CDR1 MDHEN and CDR2 SYDVKM. The V end lost 6 bases, the J end lost 4 bases, and 6 bases lay between the germline ends. This CDR3 region has 11 residues. CDR3 in amino acids: CASSLGTEAFF. CDR3 sequence (DNA): TGTGCCAGCAGCCTAGGCACTGAAGCTTTCTTT. The full variable domain, completed using reference TRBV28 and TRBJ1-1, is DVKVTQSSRYLVKRTGEKVFLECVQDMDHENMFWYRQDPGLGLRLIYFSYDVKMKEKGDIPEGYSVSREKKERFSLILESASTNQTSMYLCASSLGTEAFFGQGTRLTVV.

The chain carries TRBV7-9 and TRBJ2-7, with D tentatively TRBD1 (6 bases). This CDR3 has 17 amino acids. V was pared by 1 base and J by 3 bases, with 19 bases between. Germline CDR1 reads SEHNR; CDR2 reads FQNEAQ (reference sequence). The CDR3 reads CASSLDQGYRDLYEQYF. CDR3 DNA: TGTGCCAGCAGCTTAGATCAGGGGTACAGGGACCTCTACGAGCAGTACTTC.

V gene TRBV30 combines with J gene TRBJ1-2; 8 nucleotides match TRBD1. CDR3 length equals 15 residues. Unmatched junction bases numbered 6, after V lost 1 base and J lost 2 bases. The germline V gene encodes CDR1 GTSNPN and CDR2 SVGIG (reference sequence). The CDR3 DNA is TGTGCCTGGAGTGGAGAAAGACAGGGGAACTATGGCTACACCTTC. Protein sequence: CAWSGERQGNYGYTF.

The chain is built from TRBV5-1 and TRBJ2-2; D might be TRBD2 (6 bases). Germline V gene lookup returns CDR1 SGHRS and CDR2 YFSETQ. With 5 bases removed from V and 3 bases from J, the gap between germline ends came to 14 bases. This CDR3 region has 15 residues. CDR3 DNA: TGCGCCAGCAGAGAGGTGGGACTCCACACCGGGGAGCTGTTTTTT. This gives the protein CASREVGLHTGELFF.

The CDR3 protein is CASSLSRDSPPQETQYF. Here the CDR3 DNA reads TGTGCCAGCAGCCTCAGCCGGGACAGTCCCCCCCAAGAGACCCAGTACTTC. The chain couples TRBV14 to TRBJ2-5, with 7 positions matching TRBD1. The CDR3 is 17 amino acids. The V gene end was trimmed by 4 bases and the J gene end by 1 base; junction bases not matched to a gene: 12. From germline, CDR1 is SGHDN and CDR2 FVKESK.

The rearrangement uses TRBV5-4 and TRBJ2-2; 9 bases are shared with TRBD1. Germline loops: CDR1 SGHNT, CDR2 YYREEE (reference sequence). CDR3 length equals 13 residues. Trimming cost V 4 bases and J 5 bases; bases outside gene matches: 0. The CDR3 DNA is TGTGCCAGCAGCGGGACAGGGACCGGGGAGCTGTTTTTT. This codes for CASSGTGTGELFF.

The gene calls are TRBV6-1 and TRBJ1-5; TRBD1 might be the D (5 bases). V gave up 4 bases and J gave up 0 bases, with 19 bases separating them. Germline lookup yields CDR1 MNHNS and CDR2 SASEGT. CDR3 length: 18 amino acids. This CDR3 is CASSVPKGHQFSNQPQHF. The DNA of the CDR3 is TGTGCCAGCAGTGTACCGAAGGGGCATCAATTTAGCAATCAGCCCCAGCATTTT.

CDR3 loop: CASSSGQGRSYEQYF. The CDR3 DNA is TGCGCCAGCAGCTCCGGACAGGGTAGGAGCTACGAGCAGTACTTC. The chain recombines TRBV5-1 with TRBJ2-7; 8 bases are a match to TRBD1. CDR1 and CDR2 from the germline V gene are SGHRS and YFSETQ. Losses at the gene ends were 3 bases for V and 3 bases for J; bases not matched to a gene: 8. CDR3 length: 15 residues.

This clone has more than one count but fewer than ten. This sequence joins TRBV5-1 and TRBJ2-3, with TRBD2 matching 9 bases. Germline-derived CDR1 and CDR2 are SGHRS and YFSETQ. After removal of 3 bases from V and 0 bases from J, the junction contained 5 bases not matched to a gene. The CDR3 consists of 16 residues. The CDR3 DNA reads as TGCGCCAGCAGCTGGAGCGGGGGGTCTAGCACAGATACGCAGTATTTT. As protein: CASSWSGGSSTDTQYF.

The rearrangement links TRBV6-4 to TRBJ1-1; D gene unclear. The V gene's germline CDR1 is MRHNA and CDR2 SNTAGT. V was pared by 2 bases and J by 0 bases, with 13 bases between. This CDR3 has 16 amino acids. The CDR3 sequence: CASSDPRKSMNTEAFF. DNA of the CDR3: TGTGCCAGCAGTGACCCACGAAAGAGTATGAACACTGAAGCTTTCTTT.

The chain uses TRBV7-6 and TRBJ2-5; tentatively, D is TRBD2 (6 bases). The germline V and J ends were trimmed by 6 bases and 2 bases, with 10 bases remaining between them. This CDR3 is built from 13 residues. Per germline, CDR1 SGHVS and CDR2 FNYEAQ. DNA of the CDR3: TGTGCCAGCAGTTTCCGGGGGCAAGAGACCCAGTACTTC. It yields the protein CASSFRGQETQYF.

CDR3 in amino acids: CASSLAGVGEQFF. The CDR3, as DNA: TGTGCCAGCAGCTTGGCAGGCGTCGGTGAGCAGTTCTTC. The chain carries TRBV5-6 and TRBJ2-1, with D unclear. This CDR3 is 13 amino acids long. Germline V gene lookup returns CDR1 SGHDT and CDR2 YYEEEE. Trimming shortened V by 0 bases and J by 9 bases, and 10 bases separated the two germline ends. Full variable domain (remainder filled in from reference TRBV5-6 and TRBJ2-1): DAGVTQSPTHLIKTRGQQVTLRCSPKSGHDTVSWYQQALGQGPQFIFQYYEEEERQRGNFPDRFSGHQFPNYSSELNVNALLLGDSALYLCASSLAGVGEQFFGPGTRLTVL.

The chain uses TRBV4-1 and TRBJ1-2; D might be TRBD1 (6 bases). V was cut by 3 bases and J by 8 bases, with 34 bases left in between. The germline gives CDR1 MGHRA, CDR2 YSYEKL. The CDR3 is 20 amino acids. The CDR3 DNA follows: TGCGCCAGCAGCCAGCCCCCCCCCACAGGGACAACCGCGTCGTGTTCAGGCTACACCTTC. Translation: CASSQPPPTGTTASCSGYTF.

This clone was observed a few times. The rearrangement links TRBV7-6 to TRBJ1-3; weak D call: TRBD1 (5 bases). CDR3 length: 19 amino acids. Trimming left V 4 bases short and J 2 bases short, with 24 bases between. CDR1 SGHVS and CDR2 FNYEAQ come from the germline V gene. The DNA of the CDR3 is TGTGCCAGCAGCTACCGCCCCCGTAGGGGTCGAATTGCTGGAAACACCATATATTTT. It translates to CASSYRPRRGRIAGNTIYF.

This chain connects TRBV6-4 to TRBJ1-2; maybe TRBD1 (6 bases). Germline CDR1 reads MRHNA; CDR2 reads SNTAGT. V was cut by 2 bases and J by 6 bases, with 10 bases left in between. The length of the CDR3 is 13 residues. The CDR3: CASSDGAGDGYTF. The CDR3 DNA sequence: TGTGCCAGCAGTGACGGGGCAGGGGATGGCTACACCTTC.

This clone showed up just once. The chain joins TRBV20-1 to TRBJ1-4, with D hard to call. V gave up 6 bases and J gave up 9 bases, with 11 bases separating them. This CDR3 is 11 amino acids long. Germline assignment: CDR1 DFQATT and CDR2 SNEGSKA (reference sequence). The CDR3 reads CSALGSKKLFF. CDR3 DNA sequence: TGCAGTGCCTTGGGGAGTAAAAAACTGTTTTTT.

CDR3 nucleotide sequence: TGTGCCAGCAGCACCATCGGGGACAGGGCATTACGTTCACCCCTCCACTTT. Translated, it gives CASSTIGDRALRSPLHF. The chain joins TRBV5-4 to TRBJ1-6; 9 bases are shared with TRBD1. CDR3 length: 17 amino acids. Germline-derived CDR1 and CDR2 are SGHNT and YYREEE (reference sequence). V was clipped by 4 bases and J by 9 bases; unmatched bases: 14.

The chain links TRBV4-3 to TRBJ1-1; TRBD1 matches 7 bases. Trimming removed 4 bases from V and 1 base from J; junction bases left unmatched: 15. The CDR3 is 18 residues long. CDR1 LGHNA and CDR2 YSLEER come from the germline V gene. The CDR3 region has the DNA TGCGCCAGCAGCCCAGCCAGGGGGAGGAATGTAAGGAACACTGAAGCTTTCTTT. This sequence encodes CASSPARGRNVRNTEAFF.

The rearrangement joins TRBV11-2 to TRBJ1-1; possibly TRBD1 for D (6 bases). Deletions cut 3 bases from V and 5 bases from J, with 16 bases between. Germline CDR1 SGHAT, CDR2 FQNNGV. This CDR3 contains 15 residues. The CDR3 protein is CASSFRGGARTEAFF. In DNA, the CDR3 is TGTGCCAGCAGCTTTCGGGGGGGGGCGCGAACTGAAGCTTTCTTT.

V and J are TRBV9 and TRBJ2-3; D call uncertain. Germline loops: CDR1 SGDLS, CDR2 YYNGEE. Trimming removed 0 bases from V and 3 bases from J, with 20 bases in between. The CDR3 is made up of 18 amino acids. The CDR3 spells CASSVVFRLTNPTDTQYF. DNA of the CDR3: TGTGCCAGCAGCGTAGTCTTCCGGTTAACTAATCCGACAGATACGCAGTATTTT.

V is TRBV14 and J is TRBJ2-5; D might be TRBD1 (6 bases). Trimming shortened V by 4 bases and J by 5 bases, and 17 bases separated the two germline ends. CDR3 size: 15 residues. Looked up from germline, CDR1 is SGHDN and CDR2 is FVKESK. This CDR3 reads CASSRAVSRGETQYF. For the CDR3, the DNA is TGTGCCAGCAGCCGCGCAGTTTCGAGGGGGGAGACCCAGTACTTC. The whole variable domain, remainder taken from reference TRBV14 and TRBJ2-5, is EAGVTQFPSHSVIEKGQTVTLRCDPISGHDNLYWYRRVMGKEIKFLLHFVKESKQDESGMPNNRFLAERTGGTYSTLKVQPAELEDSGVYFCASSRAVSRGETQYFGPGTRLLVL.

The chain employs TRBV6-1 and TRBJ1-1, with D possibly matching TRBD1 (5 bases). The CDR3 is made up of 14 amino acids. Germline CDR1 is MNHNS and CDR2 is SASEGT. Trimming took off 4 bases at V and 1 base at J, with 10 bases between the two ends. In DNA form, the CDR3 reads TGTGCCAGCAGTGTCAGACAGCGGAACACTGAAGCTTTCTTT. Protein: CASSVRQRNTEAFF.

This chain connects TRBV7-8 to TRBJ2-5; TRBD1 aligns across 9 bases. The germline V gene has CDR1 SGHVS and CDR2 FQNEAQ. V shed 1 base and J 4 bases; nucleotides not matched to a gene: 4. The CDR3 totals 15 residues. In nucleotides, the CDR3 is TGTGCCAGCAGCTTAGGGGACAGGGTCGGAGAGACCCAGTACTTC. It translates to CASSLGDRVGETQYF.

Details on this clone: Other nucleotide sequences in the sample specify the same CDR3. The V and J genes are TRBV4-1 and TRBJ1-1; D not resolved. V lost 1 base and J lost 1, with 4 bases in between. The germline CDR1 and CDR2 sequences are MGHRA and YSYEKL. The CDR3 covers 13 residues. CDR3 loop: CASSQGANTEAFF. CDR3 nucleotides: TGCGCCAGCAGCCAAGGAGCGAACACTGAAGCTTTCTTT.

There are a few counts of this clone. The gene calls are TRBV14 and TRBJ1-3; TRBD1 matches at 7 bases. CDR3 length: 13 residues. Germline V gives CDR1 SGHDN, CDR2 FVKESK. V lost 5 bases, J lost 4 bases, and 2 bases stayed unmatched. For the CDR3, the DNA is TGTGCCAGCAGCTTGGGACAGGGAAACACCATATATTTT. It codes for CASSLGQGNTIYF.

The rearrangement uses TRBV12-5 and TRBJ1-1; D might be TRBD1 (5 bases). The V gene lost 5 bases and the J gene lost 1 base, with 11 bases spanning the gap. The CDR3 has 14 residues. Germline V gene sequence: CDR1 LGHNT, CDR2 FRNRAP. The CDR3 nucleotides are TGTGCTAGTGGTATTCACACAGGGAACACTGAAGCTTTCTTT. Residues: CASGIHTGNTEAFF. Full variable domain (rest looked up from reference TRBV12-5 and TRBJ1-1): DARVTQTPRHKVTEMGQEVTMRCQPILGHNTVFWYRQTMMQGLELLAYFRNRAPLDDSGMPKDRFSAEMPDATLATLKIQPSEPRDSAVYFCASGIHTGNTEAFFGQGTRLTVV.

The J gene is TRBJ2-7, the V gene TRBV7-9; 7 nucleotides match TRBD1. Per germline, CDR1 SEHNR and CDR2 FQNEAQ (reference sequence). The CDR3 is made up of 18 amino acids. The junction had 15 bases not matched to a gene; V was cut back by 2 bases and J by 2 bases. CDR3 in DNA: TGTGCCAGCAGCTTAAATTTACGTCGGGACAGCCTAACCTACGAGCAGTACTTC. It codes for CASSLNLRRDSLTYEQYF. Full variable domain (missing parts from reference TRBV7-9 and TRBJ2-7): DTGVSQNPRHKITKRGQNVTFRCDPISEHNRLYWYRQTLGQGPEFLTYFQNEAQLEKSRLLSDRFSAERPKGSFSTLEIQRTEQGDSAMYLCASSLNLRRDSLTYEQYFGPGTRLTVT.

This clone appeared once. The chain carries TRBV7-6 and TRBJ2-2; 7 positions agree with TRBD1. Germline CDR1 is SGHVS and CDR2 is FNYEAQ. The CDR3 runs 14 residues. Trimming removed 8 bases from V and 0 bases from J; junction bases left unmatched: 3. CDR3 region: CASRTGTNTGELFF. CDR3 DNA sequence: TGTGCCAGCCGGACAGGAACGAACACCGGGGAGCTGTTTTTT.

About this clone itself: Additional DNA sequences in this sample encode the identical CDR3. This rearrangement joins TRBV5-1 to TRBJ1-2; the D gene is possibly TRBD1 (5 bases). The V gene's germline CDR1 is SGHRS and CDR2 YFSETQ. The CDR3 sequence is 12 residues long. The ends were cut back, 3 bases at V and 7 bases at J, with 10 bases in the middle. CDR3 in amino acids: CASSSDIRGYTF. In DNA form, the CDR3 reads TGCGCCAGCAGCTCGGACATCCGTGGCTACACCTTC.

The chain carries TRBV15 and TRBJ1-2; tentatively, D is TRBD1 (5 bases). V shed 0 bases and J shed 8 bases, with 19 bases lying between them. CDR1 LNHNV and CDR2 YYDKDF come from the germline V gene (reference sequence). CDR3 length: 16 amino acids. CDR3 sequence: CATSRDPPGLKEGYTF. The CDR3 coding sequence is TGTGCCACCAGCAGAGATCCCCCAGGGCTGAAGGAGGGCTACACCTTC.

The chain links TRBV29-1 to TRBJ1-2, with a possible D match to TRBD1 (5 bases). The V and J ends lost 3 bases and 8 bases respectively, with 19 bases between them. Germline CDR1 is SQVTM and CDR2 is ANQGSEA. The CDR3 totals 14 residues. This CDR3 reads CSVEIREASIGYTF. CDR3 DNA sequence: TGCAGCGTTGAGATCAGGGAAGCTAGTATCGGCTACACCTTC.